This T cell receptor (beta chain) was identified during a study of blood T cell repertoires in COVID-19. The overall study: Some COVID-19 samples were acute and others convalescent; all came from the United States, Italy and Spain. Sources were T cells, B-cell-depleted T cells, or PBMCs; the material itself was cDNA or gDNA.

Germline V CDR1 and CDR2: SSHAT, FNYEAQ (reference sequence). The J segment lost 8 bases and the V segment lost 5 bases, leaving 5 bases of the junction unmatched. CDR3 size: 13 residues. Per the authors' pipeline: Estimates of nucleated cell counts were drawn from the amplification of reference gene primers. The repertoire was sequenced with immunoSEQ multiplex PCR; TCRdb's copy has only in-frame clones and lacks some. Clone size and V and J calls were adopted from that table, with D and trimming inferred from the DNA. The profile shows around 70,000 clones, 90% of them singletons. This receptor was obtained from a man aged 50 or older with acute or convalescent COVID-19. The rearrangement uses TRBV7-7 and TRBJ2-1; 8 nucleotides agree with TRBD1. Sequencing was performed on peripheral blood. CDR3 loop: CASSVRGRDEQFF. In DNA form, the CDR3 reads TGTGCCAGCAGCGTCAGGGGGCGGGATGAGCAGTTCTTC.